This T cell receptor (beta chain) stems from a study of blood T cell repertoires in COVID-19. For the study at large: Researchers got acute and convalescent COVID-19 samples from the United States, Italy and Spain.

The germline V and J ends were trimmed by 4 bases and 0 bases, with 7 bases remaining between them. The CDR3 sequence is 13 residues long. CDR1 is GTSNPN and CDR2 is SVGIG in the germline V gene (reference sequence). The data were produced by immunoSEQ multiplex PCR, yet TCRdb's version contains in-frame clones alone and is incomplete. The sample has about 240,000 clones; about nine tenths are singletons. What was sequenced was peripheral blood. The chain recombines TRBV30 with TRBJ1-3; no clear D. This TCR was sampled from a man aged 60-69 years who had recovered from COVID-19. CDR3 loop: CAWISNSGNTIYF. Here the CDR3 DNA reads TGTGCCTGGATTTCAAACTCTGGAAACACCATATATTTT.